The source of this T cell receptor (beta chain) is a study of blood T cell repertoires in COVID-19. V lost 0 bases and J 2 bases, leaving 15 bases between the germline ends. Germline V gives CDR1 SGDLS, CDR2 YYNGEE. This CDR3 spans 18 amino acids. The assay was immunoSEQ multiplex PCR, and TCRdb's table has in-frame clones only and misses some. The sample has about 150,000 clones; approximately 73% are singletons. This clone appeared many times. The sequencing input was peripheral blood. The chain uses TRBV9 and TRBJ1-6; maybe TRBD1 (6 bases). This sequence was found in a woman aged 80 or older with acute or convalescent COVID-19. CDR3 sequence reads: CASSVGGLGATYNSPLHF. The CDR3 nucleotides are TGTGCCAGCAGCGTAGGGGGTTTGGGGGCAACCTATAATTCACCCCTCCACTTT. Together with reference TRBV9 and TRBJ1-6, the CDR3 gives the full variable domain: DSGVTQTPKHLITATGQRVTLRCSPRSGDLSVYWYQQSLDQGLQFLIQYYNGEERAKGNILERFSAQQFPDLHSELNLSSLELGDSALYFCASSVGGLGATYNSPLHFGNGTRLTVT.